This T cell receptor (beta chain) emerged from a study of post-analysis software for immune sequencing data. Study results and caveats: F-measure co-clustering was strong for batch-matched samples. Four to six TRBV segments were more frequent in patients than controls; TRBV5-6, TRBV5-1 and TRBV20-1 belonged to this group.

Worth noting for this clonotype: Its cognate antigen is unknown.

The authors incorporated unique molecular identifiers into the TCR beta cDNA libraries. TCRdb passed the PCR reads through MiXCR, listing each CDR3 protein once. The data hold hundreds of thousands of distinct CDR3 sequences, with 45% observed a single time. The CDR3 length is 17 residues. V gave up 5 bases and J gave up 1 base; unmatched junction bases: 12. Per the germline V gene, CDR1 is SEHNR and CDR2 is FQNEAQ (reference sequence). The chain uses TRBV7-9 and TRBJ1-1, with 8 positions matching TRBD1. Sample: blood. The origin of this receptor is a girl aged 5-17 years with multiple sclerosis. Here the CDR3 reads CASSTTPPGGQNTEAFF. The CDR3 DNA reads as TGTGCCAGCAGCACAACCCCACCAGGGGGCCAGAACACTGAAGCTTTCTTT.